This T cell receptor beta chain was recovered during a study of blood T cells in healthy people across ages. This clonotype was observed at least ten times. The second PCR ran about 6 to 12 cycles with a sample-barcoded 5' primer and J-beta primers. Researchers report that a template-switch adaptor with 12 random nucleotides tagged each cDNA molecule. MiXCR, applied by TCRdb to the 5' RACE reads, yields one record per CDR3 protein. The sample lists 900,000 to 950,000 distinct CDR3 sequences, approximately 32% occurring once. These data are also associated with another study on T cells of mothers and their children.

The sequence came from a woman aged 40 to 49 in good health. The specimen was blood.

CDR3 region: CAISEPRRATYEQYF. The CDR3 DNA reads TGTGCCATCAGTGAGCCCCGTCGGGCAACCTACGAGCAGTACTTC. V and J are TRBV10-3 and TRBJ2-7; D is undetermined. The length of the CDR3 is 15 residues. CDR1 and CDR2 from the germline V gene are ENHRY and SYGVKD. V lost 2 bases to trimming and J lost 2 bases, with 13 bases between them.